The present TCR beta chain was sequenced within a study of cytomegalovirus exposure and HLA in healthy donors (TCRdb year 2017). Concerning the study at large: An earlier analysis of some 600 of the donors reported 250 to 300 Gb of sequence data and 95 million to 120 million unique TCR beta sequences obtained from approximately 180 million T cells. Every discovery cohort repertoire had been produced on one sequencing platform. A later genetic analysis used genome-wide SNP genotypes for about three fifths of the 666 donors, treating that subset as a discovery cohort. To decide whether each TCR beta V gene segment behaved as functional or pseudogenic, an earlier analysis of nearly 600 of the donors relied on high-throughput TCR beta sequencing. Roughly 300 gigabases of sequencing data and tens of millions of unique TCR sequences made up an early release that covered 640 HLA-typed donors. Rather than drawing on any new phenotypic data, the later analysis identified candidate immune exposures from TCR beta sequences and the way those sequences occurred across donors. Of the roughly 400 genotyped donors, 75% to 85% were placed in the genetic ancestry cluster associated with self-reported Caucasian donors. Along with the roughly 670-subject first cohort, a separate validation cohort of over 90 different subjects was used. The study aimed to test whether cataloging public T cell receptors could reveal signatures of past pathogen exposure. Across some 400 genotyped donors of the cohort, an average of about 200,000 unique TCR beta nucleotide sequences per donor were sequenced, and approximately 17% of those sequences were non-productive. HLA typing covered class I and class II loci at four-digit resolution. The T cell repertoires of 670 or so subjects were profiled by immunosequencing and related to cytomegalovirus serostatus. Donor age, sex, ethnicity and CMV serostatus were compiled alongside the repertoire data. About five DR-DQ haplotypes were treated as single units for association and clustering because of strong linkage in the cohort. Typing coverage differed by locus: A, B, C, DRB1 and DQB1 were typed in roughly 629-630 donors, DQA1 in about 550, DPA1 in around 600, and DPB1 in just under 490. To predict cytomegalovirus infection status, the study combined high-throughput TCR immunosequencing, statistical association of individual TCRs with disease status, and machine learning. A later analysis re-analyzed previously published TCR beta repertoires from 550 to 700 donors and added high-resolution HLA genotyping to study TCR occurrence patterns. Study-level results and caveats: About 15 rarely observed V segments, including chromosome 9 orphons, were excluded from the earlier analysis of almost 600 of the donors because counts were too low. A few of the identified cytomegalovirus-associated TCR beta chains were confirmed in vitro to be specific for cytomegalovirus antigens. In a later genetic analysis, fewer N-insertions in productive TCRs were reported among donors in an Asian-associated ancestry cluster than the roughly 700-donor mean. Compared with equally common non-associated chains, HLA-associated TCR beta chains in a later analysis were more clonally expanded and had lower generation probabilities. Most TCR sequences were seen in very few donors, while some public TCRs were found in many individuals. V-gene and J-gene trimming of TCR beta chains was associated with a missense DCLRE1C variant in a later genetic analysis, and the association was replicated in an independent cohort. An earlier analysis of some 560 of the donors showed that most TCR beta V segments appeared in productive rearrangements either about 87% or about 30% of the time, which broadly matched IMGT annotations. The authors suggested that the approach could potentially be extended to other disease states and immunological phenotypes. A further reported finding was that TCR beta sequences accurately predicted the HLA-A and HLA-B alleles for most subjects in the first cohort. Only TCR beta chains were sequenced in this cohort, and the absence of alpha or paired-chain data limited detectable features. Assigning TCR associations to individual alleles was difficult when HLA alleles, especially DR and DQ, strongly co-occurred. HLA typing was unavailable for some donors at each locus, so association tests used only the typed subset. According to a later analysis, parvovirus B19, influenza, CMV and Epstein-Barr virus appeared linked to several top co-occurrence clusters. A cluster of highly shared sequence variants was judged likely to be a technical artifact of the sequencing pipeline. Some IMGT-functional V segments, including TRBV6-2 and TRBV6-3, could not be told apart with the 87-base-pair reads, so those segments were excluded. In a later analysis, TCR association rates were found to vary across HLA loci, with the most associated TCRs seen for DRB1 alleles and the fewest for HLA-C alleles. In both the original and validation cohorts, the classifier was reported to diagnose cytomegalovirus status with high specificity and sensitivity. In the study, some 180 TCR beta chains were listed as associated with cytomegalovirus. In a later analysis, 15,000 to 20,000 TCR beta sequences were associated with specific HLA alleles at a false discovery rate of 0.05. In a later analysis, most CMV-associated TCR beta chains were found to appear HLA-restricted, with HLA associations seemingly driven largely by CMV exposure. For the cohort, immune exposure information was limited to CMV serostatus. Linkage disequilibrium might explain the correlated functional status among segregating V segments, but an unknown experimental factor could not be ruled out. The presence/absence analyses assumed that sequencing depth was roughly uniform across donors, and that assumption may not be true.

In regard to this clone: The clone's antigen remains unknown. The sample holds no much larger clone one base away, and base qualities are not on file.

Receptors were amplified or captured by the immunoSEQ multiplex PCR assay. The multiplex PCR relied on a mix of 60 forward primers for TCR Vbeta segments and 13 reverse primers for TCR Jbeta segments. The CDR3 region of rearranged TCR beta genes was amplified from genomic DNA by a multiplex PCR assay. Amplified TCR beta libraries were sequenced as 87-base-pair reads on the Illumina HiSeq System. In the authors' own workflow: In a later analysis, around 80 million unique TCR beta chains were counted across the 500 to 700 repertoires, and roughly 9.9 million of these chains were shared by at least two donors. Raw reads were error-corrected and collapsed into unique sequences by a nearest-neighbor algorithm in which closely related sequences were merged to remove PCR and sequencing errors. V, D and J gene segments were assigned by aligning CDR3 sequences to IMGT reference sequences. For a sequence to be retained, at least a six-nucleotide match to both a V gene segment and a J gene segment was required. Rearrangements were classified as productive when the CDR3 lacked stop codons and remained in frame with V and J, and all other rearrangements were classified as non-productive. Following IMGT convention, CDR3 was defined as the stretch from the second conserved V-encoded cysteine up to the conserved J-encoded phenylalanine. The earlier analysis of approximately 500 of the donors excluded sequences that lacked an unambiguous match to a single V gene segment. In an earlier analysis of approximately 590 of the donors, a V segment was called functional when productive rearrangements were above 56.7%, and segregating when the standard deviation between donors exceeded 5%. To diagnose cytomegalovirus status from the catalog of TCR beta chain sequences, a statistical classification framework was built. In a later analysis, TCR nucleotide sequences were compared against IMGT/GENE-DB human TR gene sequences so that V and J genes could be assigned. Using the TCRdist pipeline, a later analysis assigned CDR3 sequences along with most-parsimonious VDJ recombination scenarios. A later analysis defined each TCR beta chain by its CDR3 amino acid sequence plus V-gene family, and excluded reads lacking a unique V-gene family. To address suspected cross-contamination and a sequencing artifact, a later analysis removed a few hundred highly shared, low-generation-probability nucleotide sequences. In a later analysis, a clonal expansion index for each public chain was calculated from normalized within-repertoire ranks of inferred template counts. In a later analysis, generation probabilities were computed using a VDJ recombination model fitted to out-of-frame rearrangements, and the results were checked against IGoR. A later analysis scored TCR-TCR, TCR-HLA and TCR-CMV co-occurrence with hypergeometric tests, applying a repertoire-size bias correction to TCR pairs. To estimate false discovery rates, a later analysis permuted the HLA or CMV assignments 20 times. In a later analysis, co-occurring TCRs were grouped with DBSCAN, and TCRdist sequence similarity was added when clustering was performed within HLA-allele-positive subsets. For co-occurrence clustering, repertoires with fewer than 30,000 or more than 120,000 public chains were excluded, along with about five repertoires with anomalous nucleotide sharing. Entries here come from immuneACCESS through TCRdb and include only in-frame sequences with V and J called. Some clones fail to appear in such tables; in the studies checked, an unresolved V gene covers under half of the shortfall, and the cause of the remainder is unknown. V and J calls and clone size are as listed in that table; D and trimming were resolved from the DNA. In this sample the table shows 60,000 to 70,000 clones, 60% to 80% of which occur a single time. The ten largest clones represent approximately 4.8% of the sample.

V lost 4 bases and J lost 3 bases, and the count of bases not matched to a germline gene is 11. The germline V gene (reference sequence) sets CDR1 to SGHNT and CDR2 to YYREEE. The CDR3 measures 17 amino acids from cysteine to phenylalanine. Solely the CDR3 DNA is kept, with 51 bases framed from the first base. The cohort was made up of approximately 670 healthy bone marrow donors. All cohort members were sampled while nominally healthy, although unrecorded immune exposures were likely present. The donor tested CMV seropositive and was one of the 289 seropositive cohort members. A peripheral blood sample was provided by each donor, and peripheral blood mononuclear cells were used for TCR beta sequencing. The Qiagen DNeasy Blood Extraction Kit was used to extract genomic DNA from the blood cell samples.

This TCR came from a male donor in good health and CMV-seropositive. The sequencing input was PBMCs. Recombination joined TRBV5-4 with TRBJ2-5; 11 bases in between match TRBD2. The DNA sequence is given as TGTGCCAGCAGCCCCGGACTAGCGGGTGGGCCCGAAGAGACCCAGTACTTC. The translation is CASSPGLAGGPEETQYF. Full variable domain (CDR3 extended with the reference TRBV5-4 and TRBJ2-5 proteins): ETGVTQSPTHLIKTRGQQVTLRCSSQSGHNTVSWYQQALGQGPQFIFQYYREEENGRGNFPPRFSGLQFPNYSSELNVNALELDDSALYLCASSPGLAGGPEETQYFGPGTRLLVL.